This T cell receptor beta chain was recorded in a study of shared clonotypes between healthy human individuals. As for the study in general: CD8 memory received one plate per donor, CD8 naive two, CD4 memory three and CD4 naive three.

Measured with immunoSEQ multiplex PCR; TCRdb has only the in-frame clones, and not every one. The sample includes 2 million to 2.5 million clones, almost 96% of them seen just once. CDR1 SEHNR and CDR2 FQNEAQ come from the germline V gene (reference sequence). V shed 8 bases and J shed 6 bases, with 8 bases lying between them. This CDR3 has 10 amino acids. Sequencing used naive CD4+ T cells sorted from blood. Specified subset: CD45RA+ positively selected. This clonotype originated in a man between 18 and 29 years old in good health. The chain has TRBV7-9 and TRBJ2-7, with D uncertain. The CDR3 coding sequence is TGTGCCAGCGGATCAGTCGAGCAGTACTTC. Its translation is CASGSVEQYF.